The next 24 T cell receptor beta chains were all read from a single sample in a study of T cell responses to AZD1222 COVID-19 vaccine. Some clones are missing from TCRdb's copy, which holds only in-frame ones; the method was immunoSEQ multiplex PCR. The sample lists approximately 110,000 clones, about nine tenths occurring once. Specimen: peripheral blood, collected on day 0 of AZD1222 vaccination. Receptor source: an adult in good health.

DNA for the CDR3: TGTGCCAGCCAAGCACGGACAGAAGAGACCCAGTACTTC. Its protein is CASQARTEETQYF. The chain joins TRBV6-5 to TRBJ2-5; tentative D call: TRBD1 (6 bases). CDR1 MNHEY and CDR2 SVGAGI come from the germline V gene. Between the trimmed V and J ends, which lost 8 bases and 3 bases, there was a span of 13 bases. The CDR3 contains 13 residues.

The J gene is TRBJ1-4, the V gene TRBV5-5; tentative D call: TRBD1 (5 bases). This CDR3 has 15 amino acids. Germline lookup yields CDR1 SGHKS and CDR2 YYEKEE (reference sequence). The ends were cut back, 3 bases at V and 0 bases at J, with 9 bases in the middle. DNA for the CDR3: TGTGCCAGCAGCTGGGACGGAGCAACTAATGAAAAACTGTTTTTT. Protein product: CASSWDGATNEKLFF.

The rearrangement joins TRBV5-1 to TRBJ2-1, with D possibly TRBD1 on 6 matching bases. Looked up from germline, CDR1 is SGHRS and CDR2 is YFSETQ. The CDR3 has 15 residues. V dropped 0 bases and J dropped 5 bases, with 12 bases sitting between them. The DNA of the CDR3 is TGCGCCAGCAGCTTGGGGGGACAACGAGACAATGAGCAGTTCTTC. As protein: CASSLGGQRDNEQFF.

This clone has just a few counts. The chain is built from TRBV15 and TRBJ2-2, with D perhaps given as TRBD1 or TRBD2 (6 bases each). This CDR3 is 15 amino acids long. CDR1 and CDR2 from the germline V gene are LNHNV and YYDKDF (reference sequence). V lost 1 base and J 3 bases, leaving 9 bases between the germline ends. DNA for the CDR3: TGTGCCACCAGCAGAGGGGGGGCGGACACCGGGGAGCTGTTTTTT. It translates to CATSRGGADTGELFF.

This chain links TRBV10-3 with TRBJ1-3, with D maybe TRBD1 (5 bases). From germline, CDR1 is ENHRY and CDR2 SYGVKD. V shed 11 bases and J shed 7 bases, with 18 bases lying between them. The CDR3 length is 13 residues. The chain's CDR3 is CASQWGRGNTIYF. CDR3 coding DNA: TGTGCCTCCCAATGGGGACGCGGCAACACCATATATTTT.

CDR3 amino acids: CASSQEHSLPRFF. CDR3 nucleotide sequence: TGTGCCAGCAGCCAGGAACACTCACTACCTCGCTTCTTC. The rearrangement links TRBV4-2 to TRBJ2-1; D gene unclear. V lost 3 bases, J lost 16 bases, and 19 bases lay in between. There are 13 residues in the CDR3. Germline-derived CDR1 and CDR2 are LGHNA and YNFKEQ.

The genes are TRBV27 and TRBJ1-1, with 9 nucleotides matching TRBD1. Germline values: CDR1 MNHEY, CDR2 SMNVEV (reference sequence). This CDR3 comprises 15 residues. J was trimmed by 0 bases and V by 4 bases; bases with no gene match: 3. As DNA, the CDR3 is TGTGCCAGCAGTTCACAGGGGGCATTGAACACTGAAGCTTTCTTT. Encoded protein: CASSSQGALNTEAFF.

The chain employs TRBV29-1 and TRBJ2-3, with a weak D call TRBD1 (5 bases). Trimming shortened V by 4 bases and J by 2 bases, and 10 bases separated the two germline ends. The CDR3 is 13 residues long. Germline V lookup: CDR1 SQVTM, CDR2 ANQGSEA. The CDR3 reads CSVGGRATDTQYF. In DNA, the CDR3 is TGCAGCGTTGGAGGCAGGGCCACAGATACGCAGTATTTT.

This chain joins TRBV18 and TRBJ2-7, with D perhaps matching TRBD1 (6 bases). The CDR3 covers 15 residues. Germline loops: CDR1 KGHSH, CDR2 LQKENI. Trimming pared 3 bases from V and 4 bases from J, leaving 16 bases between. The CDR3: CASSPSNGGGYEQYF. CDR3 sequence (DNA): TGTGCCAGCTCACCCTCGAATGGGGGCGGGTACGAGCAGTACTTC.

The chain couples TRBV3-1 (or the pseudogene TRBV3-2) to TRBJ1-5; TRBD1 might be the D (5 bases). Germline CDR1 and CDR2: LGHDT and YNNKEL (reference sequence). This CDR3 comprises 17 residues. Between the trimmed V and J ends, which lost 1 base and 6 bases, there was a span of 19 bases. In DNA form, the CDR3 reads TGTGCCAGCAGCCAAGGCCCGGGGCGGGGAATGAGTCAGCCCCAGCATTTT. Protein: CASSQGPGRGMSQPQHF.

The rearrangement uses TRBV18 and TRBJ2-1; D is uncertain. The length of the CDR3 is 12 residues. CDR1 is KGHSH, CDR2 LQKENI, per germline. The V end was cut by 2 bases, the J end by 7 bases, with 6 bases between. CDR3 in amino acids: CASSPTSNEQFF. The CDR3 nucleotides are TGTGCCAGCTCACCAACCAGTAATGAGCAGTTCTTC. The full variable domain, its missing parts supplied by reference TRBV18 and TRBJ2-1, is NAGVMQNPRHLVRRRGQEARLRCSPMKGHSHVYWYRQLPEEGLKFMVYLQKENIIDESGMPKERFSAEFPKEGPSILRIQQVVRGDSAAYFCASSPTSNEQFFGPGTRLTVL.

The V call is TRBV19, the J call TRBJ1-2; the D is unclear. CDR1 and CDR2 from the germline V gene are LNHDA and SQIVND (reference sequence). Trimming stripped 6 bases from V and 2 bases from J, with 10 bases between. This CDR3 comprises 13 residues. The CDR3 sequence is CASSPRPNYGYTF. The CDR3 coding sequence is TGTGCCAGTAGCCCGAGACCGAACTATGGCTACACCTTC.

V and J are TRBV29-1 and TRBJ1-5; the D is unclear. This CDR3 is 17 amino acids long. Germline V lookup: CDR1 SQVTM, CDR2 ANQGSEA. Trimming shortened V by 1 base and J by 0 bases, and 16 bases separated the two germline ends. The CDR3 region has the DNA TGCAGCGTTGAAGCGTCCAGGAGGTCCTATAGCAATCAGCCCCAGCATTTT. This encodes CSVEASRRSYSNQPQHF. The full variable domain, rest sourced from reference TRBV29-1 and TRBJ1-5, is SAVISQKPSRDICQRGTSLTIQCQVDSQVTMMFWYRQQPGQSLTLIATANQGSEATYESGFVIDKFPISRPNLTFSTLTVSNMSPEDSSIYLCSVEASRRSYSNQPQHFGDGTRLSIL.

The chain links TRBV7-9 to TRBJ2-1; 7 bases line up with TRBD2. The ends lost 5 bases at V and 4 bases at J; junction bases unmatched: 14. From germline, CDR1 is SEHNR and CDR2 FQNEAQ (reference sequence). CDR3 length equals 17 residues. The DNA for the CDR3 is TGTGCCAGCAGCGCGGGAGAAGAAGGTGGACCTTACAATGAGCAGTTCTTC. Its translation is CASSAGEEGGPYNEQFF.

This clone appeared once. The rearrangement uses TRBV7-8 and TRBJ2-2, with 8 nucleotides matching TRBD1. The CDR3 runs 15 residues. J was trimmed by 6 bases and V by 1 base; bases with no gene match: 4. The V gene's germline CDR1 is SGHVS and CDR2 FQNEAQ. The CDR3 DNA reads as TGTGCCAGCAGCTTAGGCGGACAGGGATCCGGGGAGCTGTTTTTT. The encoded protein is CASSLGGQGSGELFF.

The V and J genes are TRBV2 and TRBJ1-6, with TRBD1 identical over 8 bases. The CDR3 consists of 15 residues. Germline V gene sequence: CDR1 SNHLY, CDR2 FYNNEI. V lost 5 bases to trimming and J lost 9 bases; unmatched junction nucleotides: 9. Here the CDR3 DNA reads TGTGCCAGCAGTCCCGACAGGGGATACGGTTCACCCCTCCACTTT. Translated: CASSPDRGYGSPLHF.

J is TRBJ2-3 and V is TRBV6-2 or TRBV6-3, with D tentatively TRBD2 (5 bases). The germline CDR1 and CDR2 sequences are MNHEY and SVGEGT. CDR3 size: 11 residues. V lost 5 bases, J lost 6 bases, and 6 bases lay in between. The CDR3 region is CASSRGDTQYF. In DNA, the CDR3 is TGTGCCAGCAGTCGGGGTGATACGCAGTATTTT.

The V gene is TRBV3-1 (or the pseudogene TRBV3-2), the J gene TRBJ1-6; 9 bases line up with TRBD1. Trimming removed 4 bases from V and 1 base from J; junction bases left unmatched: 2. Germline CDR1 LGHDT, CDR2 YNNKEL (reference sequence). This CDR3 comprises 16 residues. In DNA form, the CDR3 reads TGTGCCAGCAGCCCAGACAGGGGGTCCTATAATTCACCCCTCCACTTT. It specifies CASSPDRGSYNSPLHF.

This rearrangement joins TRBV7-9 to TRBJ2-7; tentatively, D is TRBD1 (6 bases). Per the germline V gene, CDR1 is SEHNR and CDR2 is FQNEAQ (reference sequence). The CDR3 consists of 15 residues. V was trimmed by 6 bases and J by 0 bases, leaving 15 bases between them. The CDR3 reads CASSSDRLSSYEQYF. CDR3 nucleotides: TGTGCCAGCAGTTCTGACAGGTTGAGCTCCTACGAGCAGTACTTC.

This clone has a single count. The chain links TRBV15 to TRBJ1-1; 11 nucleotides align to TRBD1. Germline-derived CDR1 and CDR2 are LNHNV and YYDKDF (reference sequence). The ends lost 5 bases at V and 4 bases at J; junction bases unmatched: 9. This CDR3 is built from 16 residues. The CDR3 coding sequence is TGTGCCACCAGCGGTAGAAGCGGGACAGGGGGCACTGAAGCTTTCTTT. This sequence encodes CATSGRSGTGGTEAFF. The full variable domain, with the rest looked up from reference TRBV15 and TRBJ1-1, is DAMVIQNPRYQVTQFGKPVTLSCSQTLNHNVMYWYQQKSSQAPKLLFHYYDKDFNNEADTPDNFQSRRPNTSFCFLDIRSPGLGDTAMYLCATSGRSGTGGTEAFFGQGTRLTVV.

This chain connects TRBV7-2 to TRBJ1-2, with D perhaps TRBD1 (6 bases). The CDR3 is 18 amino acids. Germline V lookup: CDR1 SGHTA, CDR2 FQGNSA. V shed 7 bases and J shed 3 bases, with 27 bases lying between them. CDR3: CASTSPVEGPEGDYGYTF. In DNA form, the CDR3 reads TGTGCCAGCACCTCCCCCGTTGAGGGGCCAGAGGGGGACTATGGCTACACCTTC.

This chain links TRBV7-9 with TRBJ2-1, with D perhaps matching TRBD2 (6 bases). The CDR3 is 16 amino acids. Germline values: CDR1 SEHNR, CDR2 FQNEAQ (reference sequence). V lost 1 base and J lost 0, with 10 bases in between. The CDR3 bases are TGTGCCAGCAGCTTAGGGGTAGCGGACTCCTACAATGAGCAGTTCTTC. It encodes CASSLGVADSYNEQFF.

The rearrangement joins TRBV4-1 to TRBJ1-3; the D is unclear. Trimming took 0 bases from V and 0 from J, leaving 9 bases between them. The CDR3 length is 16 residues. Per the germline V gene, CDR1 is MGHRA and CDR2 is YSYEKL. The CDR3 DNA reads TGCGCCAGCAGCCAAGATGTCACAGCCTCTGGAAACACCATATATTTT. Encoded protein: CASSQDVTASGNTIYF.

This chain joins TRBV2 and TRBJ2-7, with 7 nucleotides matching TRBD2. Germline CDR1 SNHLY, CDR2 FYNNEI. With V trimmed by 7 bases and J by 0 bases, 6 bases remained unmatched. The CDR3 loop spans 14 amino acids. The CDR3 spells CASKSGGSSYEQYF. In nucleotides, the CDR3 is TGTGCCAGCAAATCGGGGGGTAGCTCCTACGAGCAGTACTTC.